The clone carrying this T cell receptor (beta chain) was seen many times. Its antigen is as yet unknown. Synthesis of TCR cDNA relied on 5'RACE template switching, which attached a universal primer site and UMIs. TCRdb itself ran the 5' RACE reads through MiXCR, one entry per CDR3 protein. Of approximately 140,000 distinct CDR3 sequences listed, less than 9.5% are singletons. This entry is derived from a study of T cells after yellow fever vaccination. General study points: Most clones from primary vaccination were detected again post-booster (just under 97% CD4, roughly 91% CD8). Bulk-population clonotypes that are abundant could appear as contaminants in FACS-sorted repertoires.

This receptor was taken from a man aged 25 to 45 who received the YFV17D yellow fever vaccine. The starting material was CD4+ T cells sorted from PBMCs, obtained 5 days after the yellow fever booster vaccination.

The CDR3 sequence: CASREGEYNEQFF. In DNA, the CDR3 is TGTGCCAGCAGAGAGGGAGAGTACAATGAGCAGTTCTTC. This rearrangement joins TRBV12-3 or TRBV12-4 to TRBJ2-1, with D perhaps TRBD2 (5 bases). The ends were cut back, 6 bases at V and 4 bases at J, with 10 bases in the middle. The CDR3 is 13 amino acids.